This TCR beta chain comes out of a study of blood T cell repertoires in COVID-19. Profiling relied on immunoSEQ multiplex PCR, and the TCRdb table lists in-frame clones only, not all of them. Found here are fewer than 65,000 clones, roughly nine tenths of them singletons; the top ten hold approximately 8%. Trimming pared 0 bases from V and 4 bases from J, leaving 8 bases between. CDR1 is SGDLS, CDR2 YYNGEE, per germline. The CDR3 has 14 residues. The V call is TRBV9, the J call TRBJ2-4, with D perhaps matching TRBD1 (6 bases). The sample comprised peripheral blood. The sequence was obtained from a woman aged 55-69 years with active or convalescent COVID-19. The DNA of the CDR3 is TGTGCCAGCAGCGTAGACCAGGGGAAAAACATTCAGTACTTC. Translation gives CASSVDQGKNIQYF.